The clone carrying this TCR beta chain was picked up a small number of times. The antigen is unknown. Together with a sample-barcoded 5' primer, a J-beta primer mix was included in a second PCR lasting about 7 to 12 cycles. Every sample gave at least 2.5 million paired-end reads containing CDR3. TCRdb recomputed calls from the 5' RACE reads with MiXCR, one row per CDR3 protein. The sample records some 1,800,000 distinct CDR3 sequences, 30% to 40% being singletons. This CDR3 is built from 15 residues. CDR1 and CDR2 from the germline V gene are SGHAT and FQNNGV. V gave up 1 base and J gave up 5 bases, with 12 bases separating them. These data are taken from a study of blood T cells in healthy people across ages. Findings of the study overall: From one million sequenced T cells, diversity estimates were lower bounds. While age rose, TCR beta diversity per million T cells dropped in a roughly linear way.

Sequencing was performed on blood. The TCR was taken from a human donor in good health. The chain recombines TRBV11-2 with TRBJ2-4; D may correspond to TRBD1 or TRBD2 (6 bases each). CDR3 region: CASSLGGGLENIQYF. CDR3 coding DNA: TGTGCCAGCAGCTTAGGTGGGGGGCTGGAAAACATTCAGTACTTC.